This TCR beta chain comes out of a study of blood T cells in healthy people across ages. A sample-barcoded 5' primer and a J-beta primer mix were used in a second PCR of about 7 to 11 cycles. Sequencing yielded, for each sample, at least 3 million paired-end reads carrying CDR3. One entry per CDR3 protein, called by TCRdb with MiXCR from the 5' RACE reads. This table has 1.2 million to 1.5 million distinct CDR3 sequences, approximately 59% appearing once. Germline CDR1 and CDR2: SGDLS and YYNGEE. V dropped 0 bases and J dropped 5 bases, with 14 bases sitting between them. CDR3 length: 15 residues. Study results and caveats: Naive CD4+ cell counts and diversity both ran higher in long-lived than in aged donors. Strong correlation was found linking TCR beta diversity to naive T cell percentage.

Remarks on this clonotype: Its cognate antigen is unknown.

The chain joins TRBV9 to TRBJ2-5, with a tentative D call TRBD1 (5 bases). The origin of this receptor is a man aged 18-30 years in good health. The sample comprised blood. Written as DNA, the CDR3 is TGTGCCAGCAGCGTAGGCCCCAGGGTATGGGAGACCCAGTACTTC. Amino acids: CASSVGPRVWETQYF.